This T cell receptor beta chain was identified during a study of yellow fever vaccine responses in identical twins. Points on this clonotype: Its antigen is unknown.

Germline V gives CDR1 LGHNA, CDR2 YSLEER. Trimming cost V 4 bases and J 4 bases, with 19 bases left between them. This CDR3 is 16 amino acids long. Study-level points and caveats: Twins reportedly had a vaccine T cell response that seemed partly convergent, partly personalized.

One entry per CDR3 protein, called by TCRdb with MiXCR from the RT-PCR reads. Of 30,000 to 35,000 distinct CDR3 sequences listed, 60% are singletons. This TCR was recovered from a woman aged 18-35 years who received the yellow fever vaccine. The chain carries TRBV4-3 and TRBJ2-5, with a weak D call TRBD2 (6 bases). Material: T cells from blood (PBMCs), unsorted or a sorted subset (not recorded which), obtained before or after yellow fever vaccination (not recorded which). The CDR3 bases are TGCGCCAGCAGCCCATCAAATGGGGGGTTGGGAGAGACCCAGTACTTC. Encoded protein: CASSPSNGGLGETQYF.